The rows below give T cell receptor beta chains drawn from one sample of a study of PD-1 blockade in classical Hodgkin lymphoma. Repertoires were generated with immunoSEQ multiplex PCR, while TCRdb's copy carries only in-frame clones and drops some. The data contain around 6,200 clones, approximately 71% of them singletons. The specimen was CD8+ T cells from blood, collected before the fourth cycle of nivolumab. The receptors derive from a human donor with classical Hodgkin lymphoma. The CDR3 runs from the conserved cysteine through the conserved F or W. Fields, in order: V gene, clone size, D gene, J gene, CDR3 DNA, CDR3 protein. D genes are given only for firm matches. Clone size is shown for a subset of rows, as once, few, many or a class of expanded clone.

TRBV12-5	.	TRBD1	TRBJ2-1	TGTGCTAGTGGTTTCGGGACAGGGATCGTCAATGAGCAGTTCTTC	CASGFGTGIVNEQFF
TRBV7-8	.	.	TRBJ2-5	TGTGCCAGCAGCTTAGTCCCGGAGGGGAAGATGGAGACCCAGTACTTC	CASSLVPEGKMETQYF
TRBV4-3	once	.	TRBJ2-7	TGCGCCAGCAGCCAAGATCATAGGCAGCTTGTGCTGTACTTC	CASSQDHRQLVLYF
TRBV7-2	once	TRBD2	TRBJ2-3	TGTGCCAGCAGCATGTTAGCGGGAGTCCCAGATACGCAGTATTTT	CASSMLAGVPDTQYF
TRBV9	.	TRBD1	TRBJ2-1	TGTGCCAGCAGCGCCTCATCCAGGGGGATCAATGAGCAGTTCTTC	CASSASSRGINEQFF
TRBV28	.	.	TRBJ2-7	TGTGCCAGCAGTTTAAGGGACACCGGGACTCGCGAGCAGTACTTC	CASSLRDTGTREQYF
TRBV7-2	.	.	TRBJ2-2	TGTGCCAGCAGCGTTTCGGGGACCCACACCGGGGAGCTGTTTTTT	CASSVSGTHTGELFF
TRBV6-4	.	.	TRBJ2-3	TGTGCCAGCAGTGACTCGGTCACTAGCACAGATACGCAGTATTTT	CASSDSVTSTDTQYF
TRBV5-5	once	.	TRBJ1-1	TGTGCCAGCAGCCAAGATCAGCTTGAAGCTTTCTTT	CASSQDQLEAFF
TRBV27	.	TRBD2	TRBJ2-5	TGTGCCAGCACGACTAGCGCGGGGTCGGAGACCCAGTACTTC	CASTTSAGSETQYF
TRBV19	.	.	TRBJ1-1	TGTGCCAGTAGTATAGATTGGGGTCCGAACACTGAAGCTTTCTTT	CASSIDWGPNTEAFF